This T cell receptor (beta chain) originates from a study of blood T cells in healthy people across ages. Study results and limitations: What prevented conclusive comparison of naive and antigen-experienced cells was that PBMCs were unsorted. Correlation between TCR beta diversity and naive T cell percentage was strong.

A second PCR of 7 to 11 cycles used a sample-barcoded 5' primer and a J-beta primer mix. Per sample, CDR3-containing paired-end reads numbered at least 2.5 million. TCRdb itself ran the 5' RACE reads through MiXCR, one entry per CDR3 protein. The table includes approximately 790,000 distinct CDR3 sequences, around 68% detected once. Germline CDR1 is DFQATT and CDR2 is SNEGSKA (reference sequence). Losses at the gene ends were 5 bases for V and 1 base for J; bases not matched to a gene: 11. The CDR3 is 17 amino acids. Points on this clonotype: The antigen is undetermined.

The sample taken for sequencing was blood. This chain connects TRBV20-1 to TRBJ2-7; 13 bases line up with TRBD2. The receptor's source is a man aged 25-45 years in good health. CDR3 residues: CSASAGTSGDESYEQYF. CDR3 DNA: TGCAGTGCTTCGGCCGGGACTAGCGGGGACGAATCCTACGAGCAGTACTTC.